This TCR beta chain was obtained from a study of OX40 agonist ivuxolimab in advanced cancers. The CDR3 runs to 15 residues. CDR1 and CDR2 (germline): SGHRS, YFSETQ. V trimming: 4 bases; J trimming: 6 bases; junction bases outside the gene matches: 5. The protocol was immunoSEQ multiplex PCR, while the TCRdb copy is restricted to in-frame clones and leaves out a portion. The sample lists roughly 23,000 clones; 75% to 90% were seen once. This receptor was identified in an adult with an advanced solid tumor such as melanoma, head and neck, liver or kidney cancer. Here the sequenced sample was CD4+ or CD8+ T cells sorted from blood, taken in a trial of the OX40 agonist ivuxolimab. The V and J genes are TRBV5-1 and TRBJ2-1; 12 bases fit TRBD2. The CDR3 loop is CASSGGLAGTNEQFF. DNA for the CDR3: TGCGCCAGCAGCGGCGGACTAGCGGGAACCAATGAGCAGTTCTTC.